This T cell receptor (beta chain) came from a study of CD8+CD57+ T cells in acquired aplastic anemia. Study-wide context: CD4+ and CD8+ cells, once sorted, gave DNA averaging approximately 3.4 ug. Study outcomes and limitations: Patients versus controls showed no significant CD8+ Simpson's diversity difference. Comparison of patients with controls identified approximately 28 shared CD8+ CDR3 sequences.

The CDR3 extends over 12 amino acids. Trimming left V 3 bases short and J 9 bases short, with 6 bases between. The study profiled TCR beta VDJ and CDR3 using genomic DNA as template. TCRdb used MiXCR to reprocess the reads, holding one entry per CDR3 protein. The top ten hold 6.5% to 8% of the sample, which has fewer than 250,000 distinct CDR3 sequences, around half seen once. Patients included in sequencing had previously demonstrated CD8+CD57+ cell expansion by flow cytometry. Blood came from patients not yet given any therapy. As regards this clonotype: Its antigen remains unknown.

Sequences were obtained from sorted CD4+, CD8+, or CD8+CD57+ T cells (not recorded which) from PBMCs. The chain uses TRBV12-3 or TRBV12-4 and TRBJ1-6; no definite D call. The sequence came from a human donor with aplastic anemia. CDR3 region: CASSLRRSPLHF. The CDR3 DNA is TGTGCCAGCAGTTTGAGGCGTTCACCCCTCCACTTT.